The next 15 T cell receptor beta chains were all read from a single sample in a study of T cell responses to AZD1222 COVID-19 vaccine. TCRdb's copy holds only in-frame clones and misses some; the assay was immunoSEQ multiplex PCR. The repertoire consists of around 260,000 clones, with approximately 93% occurring once and the leading ten covering 0.55%. This sample comprised peripheral blood, obtained on day 0 of AZD1222 vaccination. These receptors all stem from an adult in good health.

Turning to this clone: Its ends do not fully match the called genes, so a read error is possible. The rearrangement joins TRBV20-1 to TRBJ2-7; possible D gene TRBD1, 5 bases. The CDR3 totals 11 residues. Germline V lookup: CDR1 DFQATT, CDR2 SNEGSKA (reference sequence). As DNA, the CDR3 is TGCAGTGTTAGAGGAAGGGGCGAGCAGTACTTC. Encoded protein: CSVRGRGEQYF.

CDR3 in amino acids: CAIASPLDQETQYF. CDR3 sequence (DNA): TGTGCCATCGCAAGCCCCCTTGACCAAGAGACCCAGTACTTC. J is TRBJ2-5 and V is TRBV10-3; no clear D gene. V shed 8 bases and J shed 0 bases, with 13 bases lying between them. The CDR3 has 14 residues. CDR1 and CDR2 (germline): ENHRY, SYGVKD.

V usage is TRBV18 and J usage is TRBJ2-7; D is ambiguous. With 2 bases removed from V and 5 bases from J, the gap between germline ends came to 10 bases. CDR3 length: 13 residues. Per germline, CDR1 KGHSH and CDR2 LQKENI. The CDR3 nucleotides read TGTGCCAGCTCACCATCCCGCGTGAACGAGCAGTACTTC. This codes for CASSPSRVNEQYF.

This sequence joins TRBV7-9 and TRBJ2-3; TRBD2 aligns across 7 bases. The CDR3 is 18 residues long. Germline V gene data show CDR1 as SEHNR and CDR2 as FQNEAQ (reference sequence). Germline trimming cut 6 bases from V and 7 bases from J; bases unmatched to any gene: 22. CDR3 bases: TGTGCCAGCAGACGACATACGGGAGGACTAGGGCGGGGAAATACGCAGTATTTT. Translated, it gives CASRRHTGGLGRGNTQYF.

Here the CDR3 reads CAVPGSPGRNYGYTF. CDR3 coding DNA: TGTGCCGTACCCGGTTCCCCGGGACGGAACTATGGCTACACCTTC. The chain combines TRBV11-2 with TRBJ1-2, with D perhaps TRBD1 (5 bases). V shed 11 bases and J shed 2 bases, with 21 bases lying between them. CDR1 is SGHAT and CDR2 is FQNNGV in the germline V gene. This CDR3 contains 15 residues.

The chain recombines TRBV4-1 with TRBJ1-5, with D possibly matching TRBD1 (6 bases). Trimming took off 4 bases at V and 4 bases at J, with 20 bases between the two ends. The length of the CDR3 is 17 residues. CDR1 is MGHRA, CDR2 YSYEKL, per germline. The CDR3 sequence is CASSPLGGQGVNQPQHF. Here the CDR3 DNA reads TGCGCCAGCAGCCCCTTAGGGGGGCAGGGCGTAAATCAGCCCCAGCATTTT.

This chain connects TRBV27 to TRBJ1-5; no firm D call. Germline CDR1 MNHEY, CDR2 SMNVEV (reference sequence). The CDR3 loop spans 13 amino acids. V gave up 5 bases and J gave up 0 bases, with 5 bases separating them. The CDR3 nucleotides read TGTGCCAGCAGTGAGAATAGCAATCAGCCCCAGCATTTT. Its translation: CASSENSNQPQHF.

The chain couples TRBV4-1 to TRBJ2-3, with unresolved D. The length of the CDR3 is 14 residues. Germline V gene data show CDR1 as MGHRA and CDR2 as YSYEKL. Trimming cost V 1 base and J 4 bases, with 9 bases left between them. The chain's CDR3 is CASSQVGRPDTQYF. The CDR3, as DNA: TGCGCCAGCAGCCAAGTTGGCCGACCAGATACGCAGTATTTT.

The genes are TRBV7-9 and TRBJ2-7, with 8 bases matching TRBD1. The J segment lost 3 bases and the V segment lost 5 bases, leaving 6 bases of the junction unmatched. The V gene's germline CDR1 is SEHNR and CDR2 FQNEAQ (reference sequence). The CDR3 is 14 residues long. This CDR3 reads CASSGQGRFYEQYF. CDR3 DNA sequence: TGTGCCAGCAGCGGACAGGGTAGGTTCTACGAGCAGTACTTC.

V gene TRBV3-1 (or the pseudogene TRBV3-2) combines with J gene TRBJ1-3; D is unresolved. V lost 6 bases to trimming and J lost 0 bases, with 12 bases between them. The CDR3 has 15 amino acids. Per the germline V gene, CDR1 is LGHDT and CDR2 is YNNKEL (reference sequence). The CDR3 spells CASRNRGSSGNTIYF. Written as DNA, the CDR3 is TGTGCCAGCAGGAATAGAGGCAGCTCTGGAAACACCATATATTTT.

This rearrangement joins TRBV10-2 to TRBJ2-1, with TRBD1 identical over 11 bases. This CDR3 is built from 15 residues. The V gene end was trimmed by 6 bases and the J gene end by 6 bases; junction bases not matched to a gene: 7. Germline V lookup: CDR1 WSHSY, CDR2 SAAADI. CDR3: CASRVPGQGVNEQFF. The CDR3 DNA sequence: TGCGCCAGCAGGGTCCCGGGACAGGGGGTCAATGAGCAGTTCTTC.

The genes are TRBV10-2 and TRBJ1-5, with unresolved D. The CDR3 runs to 13 residues. V gave up 6 bases and J gave up 1 base, with 7 bases separating them. Germline values: CDR1 WSHSY, CDR2 SAAADI. In DNA form, the CDR3 reads TGCGCCAGCAGGGTGGGGAGCAATCAGCCCCAGCATTTT. Translated, it gives CASRVGSNQPQHF.

The CDR3 here is CASSGQGGTNYGYTF. CDR3 bases: TGTGCCAGCAGCGGACAGGGGGGGACTAACTATGGCTACACCTTC. The chain combines TRBV2 with TRBJ1-2, with 10 bases aligning to TRBD1. The V and J ends lost 6 bases and 0 bases, in that order; junction bases with no gene match: 4. This CDR3 has 15 residues. The germline gives CDR1 SNHLY, CDR2 FYNNEI. Supplemented by reference TRBV2 and TRBJ1-2, the full variable domain reads EPEVTQTPSHQVTQMGQEVILRCVPISNHLYFYWYRQILGQKVEFLVSFYNNEISEKSEIFDDQFSVERPDGSNFTLKIRSTKLEDSAMYFCASSGQGGTNYGYTFGSGTRLTVV.

CDR3 sequence reads: CASSVETSGNIQYF. CDR3 bases: TGTGCCAGCAGCGTCGAGACTAGCGGAAACATTCAGTACTTC. V and J are TRBV9 and TRBJ2-4; 9 nucleotides align to TRBD2. Germline CDR1 reads SGDLS; CDR2 reads YYNGEE. V gave up 2 bases and J gave up 6 bases; unmatched junction bases: 3. The CDR3 contains 14 residues.

The rearrangement joins TRBV2 to TRBJ1-1, with D unresolved. Per germline, CDR1 SNHLY and CDR2 FYNNEI. The germline V and J ends were trimmed by 7 bases and 9 bases, with 9 bases remaining between them. The CDR3 length is 10 residues. Here the CDR3 reads CASKGRKAFF. The CDR3, as DNA: TGTGCCAGCAAGGGTCGAAAAGCTTTCTTT.